This T cell receptor beta chain was captured by sequencing in a study of shared clonotypes between healthy human individuals. Study-wide results and limits: Non-shared clonotypes had lower generation probabilities than clonotypes shared by all four sorted-subset donors. Clonotype sharing among the donors was expected to vary with sequencing depth.

Under the authors' procedure: Junction-only sequences produced by ImmunoSEQ had no quality scores, so filtering differed. Clones were read by immunoSEQ multiplex PCR, and TCRdb kept only the in-frame ones, dropping some. Clone size and the V and J calls come from that table; the DNA yielded D and trimming. This table has some 630,000 clones, approximately 96% appearing once. Notes on this clone: Its antigen remains unknown.

The CDR3 has 10 amino acids. V was shortened by 4 bases and J by 5 bases, with 3 bases between the two germline ends. Germline CDR1 reads DFQATT; CDR2 reads SNEGSKA (reference sequence). Naive CD8 populations comprised CD45RO-negative cells positively selected for CCR7, excluding terminally differentiated effector memory CD45RA+ cells. The donors were all Caucasian adults (living in Nashville, Tennessee). The gene calls are TRBV20-1 and TRBJ2-1; D is ambiguous. Sequenced input: naive CD8+ T cells sorted from blood. The clonotype originates from a woman aged 30 to 39 in good health. As DNA, the CDR3 is TGCAGTGCTAACAACAATGAGCAGTTCTTC. Encoded protein: CSANNNEQFF.